In its sample, the clone carrying this T cell receptor beta chain was seen a few times. Its antigen is still unknown. Each donor's status was that of a healthy bone marrow donor. Germline V gives CDR1 LNHNV, CDR2 YYDKDF (reference sequence). V gave up 1 base and J gave up 1 base, with 10 bases separating them. The CDR3 sequence is 15 residues long. This entry belongs to a study of cytomegalovirus exposure and HLA in healthy donors. The PCR contained 60 Vbeta and 13 Jbeta primers. Original processing notes: A follow-up analysis tallied 73 million or so unique TCR beta chains, roughly 11 million shared. Only in-frame clones appear in the TCRdb table, and some are missing; sequencing was by immunoSEQ multiplex PCR. That table gives V, J and clone size, and the DNA gave D and trimming. The table records roughly 160,000 clones, 77% of them present only once. Overall study results and limits: Previously analyzed data showed that most TCR beta V segments were productive at a frequency of about 87% or about 30%. The later analysis indicated that the majority of CMV-associated TCR beta chains appeared HLA-restricted.

This TCR was sampled from a woman aged 25 to 39 in good health and CMV-seronegative. The sequenced material came from PBMCs. The J gene is TRBJ1-1, the V gene TRBV15; D ambiguous. The CDR3 is CATSRVRGSNTEAFF. The CDR3 nucleotides are TGTGCCACCAGCAGAGTTCGGGGATCGAACACTGAAGCTTTCTTT.